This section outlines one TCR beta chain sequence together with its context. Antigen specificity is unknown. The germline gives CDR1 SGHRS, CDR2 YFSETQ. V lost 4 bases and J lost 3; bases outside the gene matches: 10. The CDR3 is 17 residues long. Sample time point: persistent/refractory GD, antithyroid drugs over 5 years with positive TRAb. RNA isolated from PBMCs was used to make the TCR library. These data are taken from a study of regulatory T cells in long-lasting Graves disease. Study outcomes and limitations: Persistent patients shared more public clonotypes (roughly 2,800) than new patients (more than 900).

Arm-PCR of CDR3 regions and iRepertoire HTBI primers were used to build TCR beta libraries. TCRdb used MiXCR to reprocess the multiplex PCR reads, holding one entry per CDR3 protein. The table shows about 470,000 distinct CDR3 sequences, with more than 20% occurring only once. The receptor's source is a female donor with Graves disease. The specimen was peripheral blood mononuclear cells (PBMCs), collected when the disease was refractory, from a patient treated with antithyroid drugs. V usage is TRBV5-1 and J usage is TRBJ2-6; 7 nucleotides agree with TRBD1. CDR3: CASSPVTDRVGANVLTF. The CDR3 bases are TGCGCCAGCAGCCCGGTAACCGACAGGGTTGGGGCCAACGTCCTGACTTTC. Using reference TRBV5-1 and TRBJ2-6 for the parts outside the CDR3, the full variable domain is KAGVTQTPRYLIKTRGQQVTLSCSPISGHRSVSWYQQTPGQGLQFLFEYFSETQRNKGNFPGRFSGRQFSNSRSEMNVSTLELGDSALYLCASSPVTDRVGANVLTFGAGSRLTVL.